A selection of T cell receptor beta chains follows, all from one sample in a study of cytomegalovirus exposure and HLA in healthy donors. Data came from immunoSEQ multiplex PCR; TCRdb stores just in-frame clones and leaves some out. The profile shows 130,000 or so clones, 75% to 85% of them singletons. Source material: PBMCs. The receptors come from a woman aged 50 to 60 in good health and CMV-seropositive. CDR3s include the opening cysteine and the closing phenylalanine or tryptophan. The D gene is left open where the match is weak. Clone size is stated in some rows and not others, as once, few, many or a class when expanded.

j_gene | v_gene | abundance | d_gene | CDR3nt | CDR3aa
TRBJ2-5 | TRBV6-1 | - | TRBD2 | TGTGCCAGCAGTGAAGACGTGTGGGGGGGACTAGCGATTTCGGAGACCCAGTACTTC | CASSEDVWGGLAISETQYF
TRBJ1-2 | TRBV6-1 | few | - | TGTGCCAGCCCAAAACAAAGAAACTATGGCTACACCTTC | CASPKQRNYGYTF
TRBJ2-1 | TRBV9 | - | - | TGTGCCAGCAGCGTAACCTCGGGTGTGGGGCGGTATGAGCAGTTCTTC | CASSVTSGVGRYEQFF
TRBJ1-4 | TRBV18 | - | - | TGTGCCAGCTCACCACGGGCAGGGCTTCGGGAAAAACTGTTTTTT | CASSPRAGLREKLFF
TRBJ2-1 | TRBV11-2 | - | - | TGTGCCAGCAGCTTCTACGGGGATGAGCAGTTCTTC | CASSFYGDEQFF
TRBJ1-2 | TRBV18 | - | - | TGTGCCAGCTCACCAAGTTCAGGGGACGGCTACACCTTC | CASSPSSGDGYTF
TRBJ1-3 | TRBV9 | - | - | TGTGCCAGCAGCGGAGGATGGCGGGGGATGTCTGGAAACACCATATATTTT | CASSGGWRGMSGNTIYF
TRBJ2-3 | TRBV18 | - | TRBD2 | TGTGCCAGCTCACCGGGTAGCGGGAGGGCAAGTGATACGCAGTATTTT | CASSPGSGRASDTQYF
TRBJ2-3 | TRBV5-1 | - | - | TGCGCCAGCAGCTGGACTTCTAGCACAGATACGCAGTATTTT | CASSWTSSTDTQYF
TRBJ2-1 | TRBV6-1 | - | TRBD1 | TGTGCCAGCAGTGCGCTAACTGCCCGGACAGGTGAGCAGTTCTTC | CASSALTARTGEQFF
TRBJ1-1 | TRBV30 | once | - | TGTGCCTGGAGTGTGTCGGGACACCTAGAGAACACTGAAGCTTTCTTT | CAWSVSGHLENTEAFF
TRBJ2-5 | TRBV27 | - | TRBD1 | TGTGCCAGCAGTCGACTCGGGACAGGGGGCGGTAAGACCCAGTACTTC | CASSRLGTGGGKTQYF
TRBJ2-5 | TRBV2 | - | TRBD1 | TGTGCCAGCAGTTCACAGGGGGCGTGGGAGACCCAGTACTTC | CASSSQGAWETQYF
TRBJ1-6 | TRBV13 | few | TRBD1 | TGTGCCAGCAGCTTATTTGTCGGACAGGGGATTTCACCCCTCCACTTT | CASSLFVGQGISPLHF
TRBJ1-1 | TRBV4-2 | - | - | TGTGCCAGCACCCGTAGCAGGGCGAACACTGAAGCTTTCTTT | CASTRSRANTEAFF
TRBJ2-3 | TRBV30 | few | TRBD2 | TGTGCCTGGGGGGAGGGCCTCACAGATACGCAGTATTTT | CAWGEGLTDTQYF
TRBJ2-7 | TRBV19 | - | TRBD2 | TGTGCCAGTAGTACGGGGGGTCCCTCCTACGAGCAGTACTTC | CASSTGGPSYEQYF
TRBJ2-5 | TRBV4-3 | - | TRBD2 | TGCGCCAGCAGCCAACGGCTGACCGGGACTAGACTCCAAGAGACCCAGTACTTC | CASSQRLTGTRLQETQYF
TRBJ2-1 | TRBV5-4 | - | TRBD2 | TGTGCCAGCAGCTCGACTAGCGGCAGCTACAATGAGCAGTTCTTC | CASSSTSGSYNEQFF
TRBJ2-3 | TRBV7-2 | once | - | TGTGCCAGCAGCCCTGGAGTTGTCACAGATACGCAGTATTTT | CASSPGVVTDTQYF
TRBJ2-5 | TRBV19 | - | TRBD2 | TGTGCCAGTGATCGTTTGGCGGGAGGGCAGGAGACCCAGTACTTC | CASDRLAGGQETQYF
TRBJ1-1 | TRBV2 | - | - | TGTGCCAGCGAAGAACAGGGGAACACTGAAGCTTTCTTT | CASEEQGNTEAFF
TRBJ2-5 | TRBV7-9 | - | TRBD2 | TGTGCCAGCAGCCAAGTAGCGGGGGGGCCCACGCGCCAAGAGACCCAGTACTTC | CASSQVAGGPTRQETQYF
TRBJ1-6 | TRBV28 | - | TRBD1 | TGTGCCTGTACCGGGACAGGGAATTCACCCCTCCACTTT | CACTGTGNSPLHF
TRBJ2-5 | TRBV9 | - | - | TGTGCCAGCAGCGTAGGTTTGAGTGAAGCAGAGACCCAGTACTTC | CASSVGLSEAETQYF
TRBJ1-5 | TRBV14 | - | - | TGTGCCAGCAGCCAAAGCGGGTATCAGCCCCAGCATTTT | CASSQSGYQPQHF
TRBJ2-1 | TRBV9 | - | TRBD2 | TGTGCCAGCAGCGTAGGAGGGTCGGGGGGGCCAAAGGGTGAGCAGTTCTTC | CASSVGGSGGPKGEQFF
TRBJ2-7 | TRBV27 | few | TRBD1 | TGTGCCAGCAGTTTAAGCTACCGACAGGGAAGGAACGAGCAGTACTTC | CASSLSYRQGRNEQYF
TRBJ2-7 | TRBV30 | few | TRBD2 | TGTGCCTGGAGTGTATTTAGCGGGGGGGAGCAGTACTTC | CAWSVFSGGEQYF
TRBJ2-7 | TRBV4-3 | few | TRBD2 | TGCGCCAGCAGCCAAGCTAGCGGACCCTCCTACGAGCAGTACTTC | CASSQASGPSYEQYF
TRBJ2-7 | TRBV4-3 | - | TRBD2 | TGCGCCAGCAGCCCGAGTGCTAGCGGGGCTTACGAGCAGTACTTC | CASSPSASGAYEQYF
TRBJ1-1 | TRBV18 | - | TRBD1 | TGTGCCAGCTCATCGGGACAGGGTAATACTGAAGCTTTCTTT | CASSSGQGNTEAFF
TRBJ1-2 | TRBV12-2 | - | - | TGTGCAAGTCGCTCGCCCGGGACAGGGGGCGCGTGCTATGGCTACACCTTC | CASRSPGTGGACYGYTF
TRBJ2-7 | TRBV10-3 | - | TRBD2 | TGTGCCATCAGTGAACGCCTAGCGGGCTACGAGCAGTACTTC | CAISERLAGYEQYF
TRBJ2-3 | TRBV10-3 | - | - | TGTGCCATCAGTCCGCTAGCGTTAGAGGCAGATACGCAGTATTTT | CAISPLALEADTQYF
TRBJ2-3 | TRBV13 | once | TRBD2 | TGTGCCAGCAGCTTGGGACTAGCGGGGGGGTTAAAAGATACGCAGTATTTT | CASSLGLAGGLKDTQYF
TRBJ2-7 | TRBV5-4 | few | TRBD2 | TGTGCCAGCAGCTCAGGACTAGCGGGAGCCCCCGGGAAGGAGCAGTACTTC | CASSSGLAGAPGKEQYF